Presented here are 25 T cell receptor beta chains from one specimen sequenced in a study of T cell repertoires in ileal Crohn's disease. Time point reported: proximal margin of the surgical specimen (macroscopically non-inflamed). Data came from immunoSEQ multiplex PCR; TCRdb stores just in-frame clones and leaves some out. Of around 5,000 clones in the sample, around 86% are singletons; the top ten hold 4.4%. The sequencing input was ileal tissue. The receptor set was obtained from an adult with Crohn's disease.

V is TRBV15 and J is TRBJ1-1; D perhaps matches TRBD1 (6 bases). The CDR3 length is 15 residues. V lost 5 bases, J lost 2 bases, and 15 bases lay in between. The germline gives CDR1 LNHNV, CDR2 YYDKDF (reference sequence). The CDR3, as DNA: TGTGCCACCAGCCAAAGGGGGAGCGATAACACTGAAGCTTTCTTT. Its translation is CATSQRGSDNTEAFF.

V gene TRBV20-1 combines with J gene TRBJ2-2, with D possibly being TRBD2 (5 bases). CDR1 and CDR2 from the germline V gene are DFQATT and SNEGSKA (reference sequence). The length of the CDR3 is 11 residues. V lost 6 bases, J lost 7 bases, and 9 bases lay in between. The CDR3 DNA reads as TGCAGTGCCGAGGGCGGCGGGGAGCTGTTTTTT. Its translation: CSAEGGGELFF.

The chain employs TRBV4-1 and TRBJ1-1; TRBD1 agrees at 12 bases. The CDR3 is 18 residues long. The V segment lost 4 bases and the J segment 0 bases; nucleotides outside the gene matches: 9. Germline lookup yields CDR1 MGHRA and CDR2 YSYEKL. The CDR3 loop is CASSLQGTGGSMNTEAFF. In DNA form, the CDR3 reads TGCGCCAGCAGCCTCCAGGGGACAGGGGGCTCCATGAACACTGAAGCTTTCTTT.

V and J are TRBV29-1 and TRBJ1-1; no firm D call. The CDR3 is made up of 13 amino acids. CDR1 is SQVTM and CDR2 is ANQGSEA in the germline V gene. The ends were cut back, 3 bases at V and 1 base at J, with 9 bases in the middle. The CDR3 loop reads CSVDSPENTEAFF. In DNA, the CDR3 is TGCAGCGTTGACTCCCCCGAGAACACTGAAGCTTTCTTT.

The chain recombines TRBV5-4 with TRBJ2-3; TRBD2 might be the D (7 bases). Per the germline V gene, CDR1 is SGHNT and CDR2 is YYREEE (reference sequence). The CDR3 is 14 amino acids. Trimming pared 1 base from V and 4 bases from J, leaving 10 bases between. CDR3: CASSLRGGPDTQYF. CDR3 in DNA: TGTGCCAGCAGCTTGAGGGGGGGCCCAGATACGCAGTATTTT.

The V gene is TRBV29-1, the J gene TRBJ2-2, with TRBD1 as a possible D gene (6 bases). This CDR3 contains 14 residues. Looked up from germline, CDR1 is SQVTM and CDR2 is ANQGSEA. The CDR3 DNA reads as TGCGGGGCGAACACAGGGATTGGGACCGGGGAGCTGTTTTTT. Encoded protein: CGANTGIGTGELFF.

V and J are TRBV7-2 and TRBJ2-4; TRBD1 might be the D (6 bases). The CDR3 spans 12 residues. Germline lookup yields CDR1 SGHTA and CDR2 FQGNSA. V lost 5 bases, J lost 13 bases, and 15 bases lay in between. DNA of the CDR3: TGTGCCAGCAGCCCGACGGGAAGGGGGCAGTACTTC. Translation gives CASSPTGRGQYF. Filled out from reference TRBV7-2 and TRBJ2-4, the complete variable domain reads GAGVSQSPSNKVTEKGKDVELRCDPISGHTALYWYRQSLGQGLEFLIYFQGNSAPDKSGLPSDRFSAERTGGSVSTLTIQRTQQEDSAVYLCASSPTGRGQYFGAGTRLSVL.

This chain links TRBV9 with TRBJ2-2; 7 bases align to TRBD2. Germline V gives CDR1 SGDLS, CDR2 YYNGEE. The CDR3 has 15 residues. J was trimmed by 6 bases and V by 4 bases; bases with no gene match: 9. The CDR3 sequence: CASSRAGKVAGELFF. The CDR3 DNA reads as TGTGCCAGCAGCAGAGCGGGAAAAGTTGCCGGGGAGCTGTTTTTT.

V usage is TRBV9 and J usage is TRBJ1-1; D is undetermined. The ends were cut back, 4 bases at V and 1 base at J, with 17 bases in the middle. Germline loops: CDR1 SGDLS, CDR2 YYNGEE. The CDR3 sequence is 16 residues long. CDR3 residues: CASSRRGGEGNTEAFF. The CDR3 nucleotides are TGTGCCAGCAGCCGCCGAGGCGGGGAGGGGAACACTGAAGCTTTCTTT.

The chain uses TRBV5-6 and TRBJ2-1; D is uncertain. The CDR3 totals 11 residues. Germline CDR1 reads SGHDT; CDR2 reads YYEEEE. With 6 bases removed from V and 3 bases from J, the gap between germline ends came to 4 bases. CDR3 sequence reads: CASILYNEQFF. The CDR3 DNA follows: TGTGCCAGCATCCTCTACAATGAGCAGTTCTTC.

CDR3 protein: CASRRGTGGAGTGELFF. The CDR3 bases are TGTGCCAGCAGGAGAGGGACAGGGGGCGCGGGGACCGGGGAGCTGTTTTTT. The chain combines TRBV2 with TRBJ2-2; 12 bases match TRBD1. The germline CDR1 and CDR2 sequences are SNHLY and FYNNEI. This CDR3 spans 17 amino acids. Losses at the gene ends were 6 bases for V and 5 bases for J; bases not matched to a gene: 10.

The rearrangement uses TRBV18 and TRBJ1-3, with TRBD1 identical over 8 bases. The CDR3 covers 16 residues. Germline-derived CDR1 and CDR2 are KGHSH and LQKENI. The junction had 5 bases not matched to a gene; V was cut back by 4 bases and J by 0 bases. CDR3 in DNA: TGTGCCAGCTCACGACAGGGGTCCAGCTCTGGAAACACCATATATTTT. This codes for CASSRQGSSSGNTIYF.

This chain connects TRBV5-6 to TRBJ2-7; 8 bases fit TRBD2. Germline V gene lookup returns CDR1 SGHDT and CDR2 YYEEEE. V shed 3 bases, J shed 5 bases, and the junction held 1 base outside the gene matches. The CDR3 sequence is 12 residues long. The CDR3 nucleotides read TGTGCCAGCAGCTCGGGGGGGCACGAGCAGTACTTC. This codes for CASSSGGHEQYF.

The chain couples TRBV9 to TRBJ1-1; 11 nucleotides line up with TRBD1. The CDR3 consists of 20 residues. Germline V lookup: CDR1 SGDLS, CDR2 YYNGEE. With 1 base clipped from V and 6 bases from J, the junction kept 20 bases outside the gene matches. The CDR3 DNA is TGTGCCAGCAGCGTAAGGAAGGGACAGGGGGTTTTCCCTGAACAGGCTGAAGCTTTCTTT. Translation gives CASSVRKGQGVFPEQAEAFF.

The V and J genes are TRBV5-4 and TRBJ1-2, with D maybe TRBD1 (5 bases). With 4 bases removed from V and 4 bases from J, the gap between germline ends came to 23 bases. The CDR3 runs 17 residues. From germline, CDR1 is SGHNT and CDR2 YYREEE (reference sequence). The CDR3 nucleotides are TGTGCCAGCAGCCCAACCGGACGCTCGGCGGGGCGCTATGGCTACACCTTC. Amino acid sequence: CASSPTGRSAGRYGYTF. The full variable domain, its missing parts supplied by reference TRBV5-4 and TRBJ1-2, is ETGVTQSPTHLIKTRGQQVTLRCSSQSGHNTVSWYQQALGQGPQFIFQYYREEENGRGNFPPRFSGLQFPNYSSELNVNALELDDSALYLCASSPTGRSAGRYGYTFGSGTRLTVV.

V gene TRBV7-9 combines with J gene TRBJ1-2; D gene ambiguous. From germline, CDR1 is SEHNR and CDR2 FQNEAQ (reference sequence). V lost 5 bases and J 4 bases, leaving 8 bases between the germline ends. CDR3 length equals 12 residues. The CDR3 sequence is CASSATAYGYTF. Written as DNA, the CDR3 is TGTGCCAGCAGCGCCACCGCCTATGGCTACACCTTC.

The chain carries TRBV11-3 and TRBJ2-7; D is perhaps TRBD1 or TRBD2 (5 bases each). Between the trimmed V and J ends, which lost 5 bases and 2 bases, there was a span of 13 bases. The germline V gene has CDR1 SGHNT and CDR2 YENEEA. The CDR3 length is 14 residues. CDR3 nucleotide sequence: TGTGCCAGCAGCAACCGGGACCGCCCCTACGAGCAGTACTTC. Amino acids: CASSNRDRPYEQYF.

This clone has more than one count but fewer than ten. This chain connects TRBV2 to TRBJ1-5; TRBD1 might be the D (5 bases). The germline V gene encodes CDR1 SNHLY and CDR2 FYNNEI. This CDR3 region has 16 residues. V lost 2 bases and J 5 bases, leaving 16 bases between the germline ends. Written as DNA, the CDR3 is TGTGCCAGCAGTGAATGGGGGACCGAACCAGATCAGCCCCAGCATTTT. Amino acid sequence: CASSEWGTEPDQPQHF. The whole variable domain, filled in from reference TRBV2 and TRBJ1-5, reads EPEVTQTPSHQVTQMGQEVILRCVPISNHLYFYWYRQILGQKVEFLVSFYNNEISEKSEIFDDQFSVERPDGSNFTLKIRSTKLEDSAMYFCASSEWGTEPDQPQHFGDGTRLSIL.

The rearrangement uses TRBV5-4 and TRBJ2-7; tentative D call: TRBD2 (5 bases). V lost 0 bases and J lost 7, with 8 bases in between. The CDR3 runs 12 residues. Germline V lookup: CDR1 SGHNT, CDR2 YYREEE (reference sequence). The CDR3 spells CASSLDSGEQYF. In DNA form, the CDR3 reads TGTGCCAGCAGCTTGGATTCGGGGGAGCAGTACTTC.

The chain links TRBV7-2 to TRBJ2-3; 8 bases map to TRBD1. J gave up 2 bases and V 5 bases, and 6 bases lay outside the gene matches. The CDR3 loop spans 15 amino acids. Per the germline V gene, CDR1 is SGHTA and CDR2 is FQGNSA. The CDR3 bases are TGTGCCAGCAGCGACAGGGGTCACCTCACAGATACGCAGTATTTT. It is translated as CASSDRGHLTDTQYF.

The chain employs TRBV19 and TRBJ1-6; D unclear. Germline V CDR1 and CDR2: LNHDA, SQIVND (reference sequence). V shed 8 bases and J shed 4 bases, with 9 bases lying between them. The CDR3 sequence is 13 residues long. CDR3: CASAERYNSPLHF. The CDR3 DNA sequence: TGTGCCAGTGCGGAGAGATATAATTCACCCCTCCACTTT.

The chain employs TRBV5-1 and TRBJ2-3; 10 bases match TRBD2. This CDR3 spans 15 amino acids. The germline CDR1 and CDR2 sequences are SGHRS and YFSETQ. V shed 2 bases, J shed 4 bases, and the junction held 4 bases outside the gene matches. The CDR3 sequence is CASSFKRGGADTQYF. The CDR3 DNA is TGCGCCAGCAGCTTTAAGCGGGGGGGAGCAGATACGCAGTATTTT.

The V and J genes are TRBV7-9 and TRBJ1-1; a weak D match, TRBD1 (5 bases). Trimming stripped 5 bases from V and 1 base from J, with 11 bases between. Germline V gene lookup returns CDR1 SEHNR and CDR2 FQNEAQ (reference sequence). CDR3 length equals 14 residues. CDR3 sequence: CASSGTGGNTEAFF. The CDR3 DNA is TGTGCCAGCAGCGGGACGGGAGGGAACACTGAAGCTTTCTTT.

This clone has more than one count but fewer than ten. The junction shows a germline mismatch at one end, possibly a read error. This chain connects TRBV5-1 to TRBJ2-3; 7 bases are shared with TRBD1. Germline V gene data show CDR1 as SGHRS and CDR2 as YFSETQ. The CDR3 is 15 amino acids. The CDR3 coding sequence is TGCGCCAGCAGGTTGGGACAGAGTCTCACAGATACGCAGTATTTT. Amino acid sequence: CASRLGQSLTDTQYF.

The V and J genes are TRBV5-6 and TRBJ1-1; no reliable D call. This CDR3 comprises 13 residues. V lost 4 bases and J lost 4, with 11 bases in between. The germline V gene has CDR1 SGHDT and CDR2 YYEEEE. The CDR3 region is CASSLGFGTEAFF. In DNA form, the CDR3 reads TGTGCCAGCAGCCTGGGGTTCGGCACTGAAGCTTTCTTT.